This TCR beta chain was documented in a study of T cell repertoires in cytomegalovirus infection. About the research overall: CMV infection and matching HLA type were both indicated by public TCR beta signatures.

A note on this clonotype: Its cognate antigen is unknown.

One entry per CDR3 protein results from TCRdb running MiXCR on the reads. Altogether about 570,000 distinct CDR3 sequences are present, about 39% being singletons, with the ten largest covering around 46%. This CDR3 is 14 amino acids long. The germline V and J ends were trimmed by 7 bases and 5 bases, with 18 bases remaining between them. Germline V CDR1 and CDR2: SNHLY, FYNNEI. Regarding the study as a whole: CMV-specific TCR beta clonotypes restricted by HLA-C dominated the ex vivo response. Cumulative frequency of public TCR beta families picked out carriers of CMV plus the relevant HLA.

This material consisted of cultured PBMCs, taken from culture after CMV antigen stimulation. The receptor was derived from a human donor in good health (CMV status not recorded). Some clones in this sample may be carry-over from other donors' samples. This sequence joins TRBV2 and TRBJ2-7; perhaps D is TRBD1 or TRBD2 (5 bases each). The CDR3 DNA sequence: TGTGCCAGCAAGAGGGGAATAAATCAGAACGAGCAGTACTTC. Translating gives CASKRGINQNEQYF.